This T cell receptor (beta chain) was profiled in a study of OX40 agonist ivuxolimab in advanced cancers. Study-wide context: It was ivuxolimab, an agonistic anti-OX40 (CD134) antibody, that patients were treated with. Averaging roughly 60 years in age, with a range of roughly 23 to 85, the cohort was approximately 87% male.

Generated by immunoSEQ multiplex PCR, the TCRdb table keeps only in-frame clones and is missing some. This repertoire shows about 52,000 clones, 70% to 85% found once; its top ten account for under 5%. Study-wide points: The average count of expanded clones was higher among CD8+ T cells than among CD4+. By week 6 at 0.1 to 3.0 mg/kg, blood CD4+ and CD8+ T cells had expanded clonally.

The CDR3 has 12 amino acids. V lost 6 bases to trimming and J lost 6 bases, with 11 bases between them. Germline CDR1 and CDR2: MDHEN and SYDVKM. About this clone: The target antigen is unknown.

The sample in question was CD4+ or CD8+ T cells sorted from blood, obtained in a trial of the OX40 agonist ivuxolimab. The source of this sequence is an adult with an advanced solid tumor such as melanoma, head and neck, liver or kidney cancer. This chain joins TRBV28 and TRBJ1-2, with no clear D. CDR3 region: CASSEMKDGYTF. The DNA for the CDR3 is TGTGCCAGCAGCGAGATGAAGGATGGCTACACCTTC.